The rows below give T cell receptor beta chains drawn from one sample of a study of blood T cell repertoires in COVID-19. Only in-frame clones appear in the TCRdb table, and some are missing; sequencing was by immunoSEQ multiplex PCR. The table shows about 180,000 clones, with 75% to 85% occurring only once. Sequenced sample: PBMCs or T cells enriched from blood (not recorded which). The receptors stem from a man aged 50 to 59 who had recovered from COVID-19. CDR3s include the opening cysteine and the closing phenylalanine or tryptophan. A D gene is named only where the DNA matches it firmly. Rows may omit the clone size; those that give it use once, few, many or a size class.

j_gene: TRBJ1-1; abundance: few; d_gene: TRBD1; len: 12; v_gene: TRBV20-1; CDR3nt: TGCAGTGCTAGTCTTCCAGGGGGATCAGCTTTCTTT; CDR3aa: CSASLPGGSAFF
j_gene: TRBJ1-5; abundance: .; d_gene: .; len: 14; v_gene: TRBV28; CDR3nt: TGTGCCAGCAGAAACGGGGGGAGCAATCAGCCCCAGCATTTT; CDR3aa: CASRNGGSNQPQHF
j_gene: TRBJ1-4; abundance: .; d_gene: .; len: 16; v_gene: TRBV6-1; CDR3nt: TGTGCCAGCAGTGAAAAAGGAAAAGGACTGTACGAGAAACTGTTTTTT; CDR3aa: CASSEKGKGLYEKLFF
j_gene: TRBJ2-7; abundance: .; d_gene: .; len: 15; v_gene: TRBV6-6; CDR3nt: TGTGCCAGCAGTTACTCTCCCCCAGGCGCCTACGAGCAGTACTTC; CDR3aa: CASSYSPPGAYEQYF
j_gene: TRBJ2-5; abundance: .; d_gene: .; len: 11; v_gene: TRBV10-3; CDR3nt: TGTGCCATCAGCACGGAAGAGACCCAGTACTTC; CDR3aa: CAISTEETQYF
j_gene: TRBJ1-1; abundance: .; d_gene: TRBD1; len: 15; v_gene: TRBV19; CDR3nt: TGTGCCAGTATGGGGACAGGGGTGAGAGACACTGAAGCTTTCTTT; CDR3aa: CASMGTGVRDTEAFF
j_gene: TRBJ2-2; abundance: .; d_gene: .; len: 15; v_gene: TRBV11-2; CDR3nt: TGTGCCAGCAGCTTTGAATTACGCGGCACCGGGGAGCTGTTTTTT; CDR3aa: CASSFELRGTGELFF
j_gene: TRBJ2-7; abundance: .; d_gene: TRBD1; len: 14; v_gene: TRBV4-1; CDR3nt: TGCGCCAGCAGTCCCGGGACAGGGTCCGACGAGCAGTACTTC; CDR3aa: CASSPGTGSDEQYF
j_gene: TRBJ2-2; abundance: .; d_gene: .; len: 13; v_gene: TRBV7-2; CDR3nt: TGTGCCAGCAGCTTAGACGGGGTCGGGGAGCTGTTTTTT; CDR3aa: CASSLDGVGELFF
j_gene: TRBJ1-4; abundance: .; d_gene: .; len: 14; v_gene: TRBV19; CDR3nt: TGTGCCAGTAGAGGGGCCCTGATTAATGAAAAACTGTTTTTT; CDR3aa: CASRGALINEKLFF
j_gene: TRBJ1-5; abundance: .; d_gene: TRBD1; len: 13; v_gene: TRBV10-1; CDR3nt: TGCGCCAGCAGTGGACAGGGGGTTCAGCCCCAGCATTTT; CDR3aa: CASSGQGVQPQHF
j_gene: TRBJ2-1; abundance: .; d_gene: .; len: 13; v_gene: TRBV5-1; CDR3nt: TGCGCCAGCAGCTTGACTAGCAGTGGTGAGCAGTTCTTC; CDR3aa: CASSLTSSGEQFF
j_gene: TRBJ2-7; abundance: .; d_gene: .; len: 12; v_gene: TRBV18; CDR3nt: TGTGCCAGCTCACCCGGCTCCTACGAGCAGTACTTC; CDR3aa: CASSPGSYEQYF
j_gene: TRBJ1-3; abundance: .; d_gene: .; len: 15; v_gene: TRBV11-2; CDR3nt: TGTGCCAGCAGCTTAGATCGCCAGGCACGAAACACCATATATTTT; CDR3aa: CASSLDRQARNTIYF
j_gene: TRBJ2-3; abundance: .; d_gene: .; len: 15; v_gene: TRBV7-9; CDR3nt: TGTGCCAGCAGCTTTAAGCGGACTAGCACAGATACGCAGTATTTT; CDR3aa: CASSFKRTSTDTQYF
j_gene: TRBJ1-6; abundance: .; d_gene: .; len: 12; v_gene: TRBV11-2; CDR3nt: TGTGCCAGCAGCTTAGGGCAGTCACCCCTCCACTTT; CDR3aa: CASSLGQSPLHF
j_gene: TRBJ2-7; abundance: .; d_gene: TRBD2; len: 11; v_gene: TRBV20-1; CDR3nt: TGCAGTGCCCGGACTAGCTACGAGCAGTACTTC; CDR3aa: CSARTSYEQYF
j_gene: TRBJ1-4; abundance: .; d_gene: TRBD1; len: 15; v_gene: TRBV15; CDR3nt: TGTGCCACCAGCCGAGGGACAGGCAATAATGAAAAACTGTTTTTT; CDR3aa: CATSRGTGNNEKLFF
j_gene: TRBJ1-1; abundance: .; d_gene: .; len: 14; v_gene: TRBV7-9; CDR3nt: TGTGCCAGCAGCTTAGAGGGGCTAAGCACTGAAGCTTTCTTT; CDR3aa: CASSLEGLSTEAFF
j_gene: TRBJ1-5; abundance: .; d_gene: .; len: 14; v_gene: TRBV5-8; CDR3nt: TGTGCCAGCAGTAGGACACGAGTTTCCCAGCCCCAGCATTTT; CDR3aa: CASSRTRVSQPQHF
j_gene: TRBJ2-1; abundance: .; d_gene: TRBD1; len: 15; v_gene: TRBV4-1; CDR3nt: TGCGCCAGCAGCCACAGACAGGGGGCTAGCAATGAGCAGTTCTTC; CDR3aa: CASSHRQGASNEQFF
j_gene: TRBJ2-3; abundance: many; d_gene: .; len: 15; v_gene: TRBV4-1; CDR3nt: TGCGCCAGCAGCCAGGTAGCGGTTAGCACAGATACGCAGTATTTT; CDR3aa: CASSQVAVSTDTQYF
j_gene: TRBJ1-1; abundance: .; d_gene: TRBD1; len: 14; v_gene: TRBV10-2; CDR3nt: TGCGCCAGCACCGACAGGGACTTATCCACTGAAGCTTTCTTT; CDR3aa: CASTDRDLSTEAFF
j_gene: TRBJ2-7; abundance: .; d_gene: TRBD1; len: 16; v_gene: TRBV5-6; CDR3nt: TGTGCCAGCAGCTTGGGTGTATGGACAGGGGGCTACGAGCAGTACTTC; CDR3aa: CASSLGVWTGGYEQYF
j_gene: TRBJ1-5; abundance: .; d_gene: .; len: 16; v_gene: TRBV7-9; CDR3nt: TGTGCCAGCAGCTTAGGGGGGACGGTCCCGGGAGAGCCCCAGCATTTT; CDR3aa: CASSLGGTVPGEPQHF
j_gene: TRBJ1-1; abundance: .; d_gene: TRBD1; len: 14; v_gene: TRBV5-1; CDR3nt: TGCGCCAGCAGCACGGACAGGGCGGACACTGAAGCTTTCTTT; CDR3aa: CASSTDRADTEAFF
j_gene: TRBJ2-3; abundance: .; d_gene: TRBD2; len: 16; v_gene: TRBV5-4; CDR3nt: TGTGCCAGCAGCTTCCTAGCGGGGGGACGCACAGATACGCAGTATTTT; CDR3aa: CASSFLAGGRTDTQYF
j_gene: TRBJ1-1; abundance: once; d_gene: TRBD1; len: 13; v_gene: TRBV29-1; CDR3nt: TGCAGCGTAAACAGGGGGGCGGGGACTGAAGCTTTCTTT; CDR3aa: CSVNRGAGTEAFF
j_gene: TRBJ1-2; abundance: .; d_gene: .; len: 11; v_gene: TRBV4-1; CDR3nt: TGCGCCAGCAGCCAAGCCTCGGTCTACACCTTC; CDR3aa: CASSQASVYTF
j_gene: TRBJ2-2; abundance: .; d_gene: TRBD2; len: 16; v_gene: TRBV2; CDR3nt: TGTGCCAGCAGCTCCGGGACTAGCGAATGGGCGGGGGAGCTGTTTTTT; CDR3aa: CASSSGTSEWAGELFF
j_gene: TRBJ1-2; abundance: .; d_gene: TRBD1; len: 15; v_gene: TRBV27; CDR3nt: TGTGCCAGCAGCGTACAGGGGGCGATGAACTATGGCTACACCTTC; CDR3aa: CASSVQGAMNYGYTF
j_gene: TRBJ1-1; abundance: .; d_gene: .; len: 15; v_gene: TRBV5-5; CDR3nt: TGTGCCAGCAGCTGGAAGACACAGTTTGACACTGAAGCTTTCTTT; CDR3aa: CASSWKTQFDTEAFF
j_gene: TRBJ2-3; abundance: once; d_gene: TRBD2; len: 16; v_gene: TRBV6-1; CDR3nt: TGTGCCAGCAGTGAAAGGCGGGGGGCCTACACAGATACGCAGTATTTT; CDR3aa: CASSERRGAYTDTQYF
j_gene: TRBJ1-5; abundance: few; d_gene: TRBD1; len: 14; v_gene: TRBV19; CDR3nt: TGTGCCAGTAGTCGGAGACAGGGGCGGCAGCCCCAGCATTTT; CDR3aa: CASSRRQGRQPQHF
j_gene: TRBJ1-2; abundance: .; d_gene: .; len: 15; v_gene: TRBV6-1; CDR3nt: TGTGCCAGCAGTGAACGCGGCAGGGGTTACTATGGCTACACCTTC; CDR3aa: CASSERGRGYYGYTF
j_gene: TRBJ2-7; abundance: .; d_gene: .; len: 15; v_gene: TRBV3-1/TRBV3-2; CDR3nt: TGTGCCAGCAGCCAAGATACCCTATACAGGTACGAGCAGTACTTC; CDR3aa: CASSQDTLYRYEQYF
j_gene: TRBJ1-2; abundance: .; d_gene: TRBD1; len: 13; v_gene: TRBV7-8; CDR3nt: TGTGCCAGCAGCTCGGGACAGGGTTATGGCTACACCTTC; CDR3aa: CASSSGQGYGYTF
j_gene: TRBJ1-2; abundance: .; d_gene: .; len: 15; v_gene: TRBV7-9; CDR3nt: TGTGCCAGCAGCTCAACTTCCAGGGGATACTATGGCTACACCTTC; CDR3aa: CASSSTSRGYYGYTF
j_gene: TRBJ1-5; abundance: few; d_gene: .; len: 15; v_gene: TRBV7-2; CDR3nt: TGTGCCAGCAGCTTAGTAGCGGGTAGCAATCAGCCCCAGCATTTT; CDR3aa: CASSLVAGSNQPQHF
j_gene: TRBJ2-3; abundance: .; d_gene: TRBD2; len: 15; v_gene: TRBV6-1; CDR3nt: TGTGCCAGCAGTGAAGCGGGGGGGTCAGGGGATACGCAGTATTTT; CDR3aa: CASSEAGGSGDTQYF
j_gene: TRBJ1-1; abundance: few; d_gene: .; len: 14; v_gene: TRBV30; CDR3nt: TGTGCCTGGAGTGTACCGGGGGGGGACACTGAAGCTTTCTTT; CDR3aa: CAWSVPGGDTEAFF
j_gene: TRBJ2-5; abundance: .; d_gene: TRBD1; len: 14; v_gene: TRBV10-3; CDR3nt: TGTGCCATCAGTGATACAGGGGGGCTGGAGACCCAGTACTTC; CDR3aa: CAISDTGGLETQYF
j_gene: TRBJ1-2; abundance: once; d_gene: TRBD1; len: 16; v_gene: TRBV3-1/TRBV3-2; CDR3nt: TGTGCCAGCAGCCTAGGGCCCGGGACAGGGAACTATGGCTACACCTTC; CDR3aa: CASSLGPGTGNYGYTF
j_gene: TRBJ2-1; abundance: once; d_gene: TRBD1; len: 15; v_gene: TRBV14; CDR3nt: TGTGCCAGCAGCCAGGCTCCGGACAGGATGGATGAGCAGTTCTTC; CDR3aa: CASSQAPDRMDEQFF
j_gene: TRBJ2-2; abundance: few; d_gene: TRBD1; len: 15; v_gene: TRBV24-1; CDR3nt: TGTGCCACCAGTGATGCGACAGGGCAAACCGGGGAGCTGTTTTTT; CDR3aa: CATSDATGQTGELFF
j_gene: TRBJ2-1; abundance: .; d_gene: .; len: 14; v_gene: TRBV9; CDR3nt: TGTGCCAGCAGCCTAATCACTCGGGGTGGTGAGCAGTTCTTC; CDR3aa: CASSLITRGGEQFF
j_gene: TRBJ2-7; abundance: .; d_gene: TRBD1; len: 15; v_gene: TRBV28; CDR3nt: TGTGCCAGCAGCACCTGGGGACAGGGCGGGTACGAGCAGTACTTC; CDR3aa: CASSTWGQGGYEQYF
j_gene: TRBJ2-7; abundance: .; d_gene: .; len: 13; v_gene: TRBV5-1; CDR3nt: TGCGCCAGCAGCTTGGCCCCGCTATTCGAGCAGTACTTC; CDR3aa: CASSLAPLFEQYF
j_gene: TRBJ2-7; abundance: .; d_gene: TRBD1; len: 13; v_gene: TRBV18; CDR3nt: TGTGCCAGCTCACTTGGGACAGACTACGAGCAGTACTTC; CDR3aa: CASSLGTDYEQYF
j_gene: TRBJ1-2; abundance: .; d_gene: TRBD1; len: 14; v_gene: TRBV14; CDR3nt: TGTGCCAGCTCGCGAGAGACAGGGATGTATGGCTACACCTTC; CDR3aa: CASSRETGMYGYTF